The present T cell receptor beta chain was sequenced within a study of T cells in Graves' hyperthyroidism and ophthalmopathy. This clonotype was seen a handful of times. Its specificity is unknown. Clinical symptoms, serum thyroxine and TRAb, thyroid ultrasound and orbital computed tomography together formed the diagnostic basis. CDR1 is SGHKS and CDR2 is YYEKEE in the germline V gene (reference sequence). This CDR3 is 15 amino acids long. V lost 4 bases to trimming and J lost 0 bases; unmatched junction nucleotides: 3. Study conclusions and caveats: Before onset, by a median of around six months, the model predicted ophthalmopathy.

Amplification of TCR beta CDR3 regions was performed using RNA transcripts as template. When the TCR CDR3 underwent first-round RT-PCR, the HTBI primer set was used. Using its own MiXCR run on the multiplex PCR reads, TCRdb lists one record per CDR3 protein. The table includes about 270,000 distinct CDR3 sequences, 20% to 25% detected once. Sequences were obtained from blood. The chain is built from TRBV5-5 and TRBJ2-1; 8 nucleotides line up with TRBD1. The receptor was derived from a man aged 25-40 years with Graves' ophthalmopathy. In DNA form, the CDR3 reads TGTGCCAGCAGCCTCGACAGGGGCTCCTACAATGAGCAGTTCTTC. It is translated as CASSLDRGSYNEQFF.